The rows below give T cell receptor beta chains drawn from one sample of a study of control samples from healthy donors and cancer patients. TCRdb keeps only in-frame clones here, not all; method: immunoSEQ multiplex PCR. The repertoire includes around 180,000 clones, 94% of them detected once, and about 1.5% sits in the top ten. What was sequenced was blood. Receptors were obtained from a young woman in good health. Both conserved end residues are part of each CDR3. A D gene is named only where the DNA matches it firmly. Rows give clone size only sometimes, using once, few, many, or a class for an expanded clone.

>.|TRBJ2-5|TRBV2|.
TGTGCCAGCAGTGGGCGGACAGCAATGCAAGAGACCCAGTACTTC
CASSGRTAMQETQYF
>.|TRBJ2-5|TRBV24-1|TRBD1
TGTGCCACCAGTGATATCGGGACAGAGCGCCAAGAGACCCAGTACTTC
CATSDIGTERQETQYF
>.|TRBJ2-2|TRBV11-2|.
TGTGCCAGCAGCTTAGGCCCTATGACCGGGGAGCTGTTTTTT
CASSLGPMTGELFF
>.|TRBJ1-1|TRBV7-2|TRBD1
TGTGCCAGCAGCATAACAGGGACAGGTGAAGCTTTCTTT
CASSITGTGEAFF
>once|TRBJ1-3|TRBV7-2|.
TGTGCCAGCAGCTTAGAGGCCAACTCTGGAAACACCATATATTTT
CASSLEANSGNTIYF
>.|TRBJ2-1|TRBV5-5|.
TGTGCCAGCAGCTTGCGAGGGCCTGGTGAGCAGTTCTTC
CASSLRGPGEQFF
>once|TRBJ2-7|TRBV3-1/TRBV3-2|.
TGTGCCAGCAGCCAATTCCCCTACGAGCAGTACTTC
CASSQFPYEQYF
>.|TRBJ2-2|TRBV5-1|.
TGCGCCAGCAGCTTAGGTTCACACACCGGGGAGCTGTTTTTT
CASSLGSHTGELFF
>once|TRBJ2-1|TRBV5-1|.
TGCGCCAGCAGCCCCGGCGGGTCCTACAATGAGCAGTTCTTC
CASSPGGSYNEQFF
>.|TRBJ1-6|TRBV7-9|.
TGTGCCAGCAGCTTAGGGGGGCGGGACTCACCCCTCCACTTT
CASSLGGRDSPLHF
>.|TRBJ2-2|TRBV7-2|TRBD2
TGTGCCAGCAGGCGACTAGCGGGAGAGATCACCGGGGAGCTGTTTTTT
CASRRLAGEITGELFF
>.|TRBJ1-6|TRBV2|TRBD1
TGTGCCAGATCGACAGGGAGCAATTCACCCCTCCACTTT
CARSTGSNSPLHF
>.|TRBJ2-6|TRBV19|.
TGTGCCAGTAGTATAGCCTACCGATACGGTGAGGCCAACGTCCTGACTTTC
CASSIAYRYGEANVLTF
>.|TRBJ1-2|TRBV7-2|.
TGTGCCAGCAGCTTTAACCTTTGGTCAAGCGATCGCTATGGCTACACCTTC
CASSFNLWSSDRYGYTF
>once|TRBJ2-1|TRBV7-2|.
TGTGCCAGCAGCCCTGGGGCGGGAAGGGAGCAGTTCTTC
CASSPGAGREQFF
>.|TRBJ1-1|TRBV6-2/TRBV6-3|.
TGTGCCAGCAGTCTTACACAGGGGAACACTGAAGCTTTCTTT
CASSLTQGNTEAFF
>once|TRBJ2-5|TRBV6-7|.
TGTGCCAGCAGTTACCCCAGACAGGCATCATCGGGGGAGACCCAGTACTTC
CASSYPRQASSGETQYF
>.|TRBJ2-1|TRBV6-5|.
TGTGCCAGCAGTTACTCGGGACTCCCGAGGGATGAGCAGTTCTTC
CASSYSGLPRDEQFF
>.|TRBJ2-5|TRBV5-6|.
TGTGCCAGCAGCTTGGTGCTAAGCTTTCAAGAGACCCAGTACTTC
CASSLVLSFQETQYF
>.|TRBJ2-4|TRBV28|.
TGTGCCAGCCTTGGCGGAGACCCTAACATTCAGTACTTC
CASLGGDPNIQYF
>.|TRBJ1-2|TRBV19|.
TGTGCCAGTAGTATGGGACACGGCCCCTATGGCTACACCTTC
CASSMGHGPYGYTF
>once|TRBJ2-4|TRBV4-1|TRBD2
TGCGCCAGCAGCCAACCCGGACTAGCGGGCGAGGAAAACATTCAGTACTTC
CASSQPGLAGEENIQYF
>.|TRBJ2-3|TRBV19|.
TGTGCCAGTAGTGACCGGGCCACAGATACGCAGTATTTT
CASSDRATDTQYF
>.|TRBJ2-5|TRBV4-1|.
TGCGCCAGCAGCCAAGATAGGGCCAGGGGGGGTCAAGAGACCCAGTACTTC
CASSQDRARGGQETQYF
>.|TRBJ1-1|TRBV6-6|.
TGTGCCAGCAGTTACTCTGGGGGTCACACTGAAGCTTTCTTT
CASSYSGGHTEAFF
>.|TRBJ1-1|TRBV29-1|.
TGCAGCGTTGAAGATCGGGGTATGACCACTGAAGCTTTCTTT
CSVEDRGMTTEAFF
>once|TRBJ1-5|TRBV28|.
TGTGCCAGCAACTCAGGGGCTCAGGAGGGCCAGCCCCAGCATTTT
CASNSGAQEGQPQHF
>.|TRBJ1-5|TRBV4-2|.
TGTGCCAGCAGCCAAGAACACCTCCAAAATCAGCCCCAGCATTTT
CASSQEHLQNQPQHF
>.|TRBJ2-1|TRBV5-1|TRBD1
TGCGCCAGCAGCTCGGGACAGAGCTCCTACAATGAGCAGTTCTTC
CASSSGQSSYNEQFF
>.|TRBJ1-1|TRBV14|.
TGTGCCAGCAGCCAAGATCCGACGTACCATGAAGCTTTCTTT
CASSQDPTYHEAFF
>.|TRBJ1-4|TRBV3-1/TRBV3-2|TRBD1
TGTGCCAGCAGCCGGGGACAGTACGAAGAAAAACTGTTTTTT
CASSRGQYEEKLFF